Below, 30 T cell receptor beta chains from the same sample are listed, as sequenced in a study of cytomegalovirus exposure and HLA in healthy donors. The PCR contained 60 Vbeta and 13 Jbeta primers. Clones were sequenced by immunoSEQ multiplex PCR, and TCRdb holds only the in-frame ones, with some missing. The sample yields about 47,000 clones, under 75% seen once. Sequencing was carried out using PBMCs. The receptors come from a young man in good health and CMV-seronegative.

This clone was seen once. The chain employs TRBV29-1 and TRBJ2-7; 11 bases agree with TRBD2. With V trimmed by 6 bases and J by 0 bases, 7 bases remained unmatched. The CDR3 is made up of 15 amino acids. The germline CDR1 and CDR2 sequences are SQVTM and ANQGSEA. CDR3 residues: CSVQGTSGDSYEQYF. The DNA of the CDR3 is TGCAGCGTGCAAGGGACTAGCGGAGACTCCTACGAGCAGTACTTC.

CDR3: CASSLAQGIYGYTF. Here the CDR3 DNA reads TGTGCCAGCAGCTTGGCGCAGGGAATCTATGGCTACACCTTC. This chain joins TRBV5-4 and TRBJ1-2, with D possibly TRBD1 on 5 matching bases. CDR3 length equals 14 residues. With 0 bases removed from V and 4 bases from J, the gap between germline ends came to 10 bases. Looked up from germline, CDR1 is SGHNT and CDR2 is YYREEE (reference sequence).

The J gene is TRBJ2-1, the V gene TRBV19; 7 nucleotides match TRBD2. J gave up 4 bases and V 4 bases, and 4 bases lay outside the gene matches. CDR1 LNHDA and CDR2 SQIVND come from the germline V gene (reference sequence). The CDR3 has 14 residues. The CDR3 bases are TGTGCCAGTAGTACCGGGACTAATTACAATGAGCAGTTCTTC. Amino acid sequence: CASSTGTNYNEQFF.

This chain connects TRBV5-1 to TRBJ2-3; maybe TRBD2 (6 bases). The V gene lost 0 bases and the J gene lost 4 bases, with 12 bases spanning the gap. The CDR3 length is 15 residues. Germline-derived CDR1 and CDR2 are SGHRS and YFSETQ. CDR3 in DNA: TGCGCCAGCAGCTTGGCGGGAGACCCAGCAGATACGCAGTATTTT. It codes for CASSLAGDPADTQYF.

The chain uses TRBV12-2 and TRBJ2-3; whether TRBD1, the table's D call, matches the DNA was not checked. TRBV12-2 is classified as a pseudogene. The CDR3 extends over 15 amino acids. This chain's CDR3 is CARGNCAGSTDTQYF. As DNA, the CDR3 is TGTGCAAGGGGGAATTGTGCAGGGAGCACAGATACGCAGTATTTT.

CDR3 residues: CATSRDGRTGYGYTF. The CDR3 DNA reads as TGTGCCACCAGCAGAGACGGCAGGACTGGCTATGGCTACACCTTC. The chain recombines TRBV15 with TRBJ1-2; D ambiguous. V gave up 0 bases and J gave up 4 bases, with 12 bases separating them. This CDR3 is 15 amino acids long. CDR1 LNHNV and CDR2 YYDKDF come from the germline V gene (reference sequence).

The gene calls are TRBV4-2 and TRBJ2-1, with 7 bases aligning to TRBD2. CDR1 and CDR2 (germline): LGHNA, YNFKEQ. V was clipped by 0 bases and J by 8 bases; unmatched bases: 7. This CDR3 has 15 residues. Here the CDR3 DNA reads TGTGCCAGCAGCCAAGAGGAGGGAGGGCCGGATGAGCAGTTCTTC. It specifies CASSQEEGGPDEQFF.

The chain links TRBV12-5 to TRBJ2-5, with TRBD1 as a possible D gene (6 bases). The J call could be wrong; TRBJ2-7 is a better fit for the DNA end. Germline V CDR1 and CDR2: LGHNT, FRNRAP. The length of the CDR3 is 15 residues. CDR3: CASGFPGVGSYEQYF. Written as DNA, the CDR3 is TGTGCTAGTGGTTTTCCAGGGGTCGGCTCCTACGAGCAGTACTTC.

The chain links TRBV6-1 to TRBJ2-1, with 10 nucleotides matching TRBD2. Germline assignment: CDR1 MNHNS and CDR2 SASEGT. This CDR3 spans 16 amino acids. With V trimmed by 4 bases and J by 0 bases, 3 bases remained unmatched. Written as DNA, the CDR3 is TGTGCCAGCAGTGGTTTAGCGGGAGGCTCCTACAATGAGCAGTTCTTC. Its translation is CASSGLAGGSYNEQFF.

The chain employs TRBV7-7 and TRBJ2-5; 7 nucleotides align to TRBD2. Germline loops: CDR1 SSHAT, CDR2 FNYEAQ (reference sequence). Trimming at V came to 5 bases and at J to 1 base, leaving 10 bases not matched to a gene. The CDR3 has 16 amino acids. The CDR3 sequence: CASSRISGLTQETQYF. The CDR3 nucleotides read TGTGCCAGCAGCCGAATCTCGGGACTAACCCAAGAGACCCAGTACTTC.

The genes are TRBV4-1 and TRBJ1-4; TRBD1 might be the D (6 bases). The CDR3 consists of 22 residues. Trimming stripped 1 base from V and 0 bases from J, with 27 bases between. Per germline, CDR1 MGHRA and CDR2 YSYEKL. CDR3 coding DNA: TGCGCCAGCAGCCAAGGTGGTCCGATCCAACAGGGTACGCGAGCAACTAATGAAAAACTGTTTTTT. Its translation: CASSQGGPIQQGTRATNEKLFF.

The chain couples TRBV7-6 to TRBJ2-7; D perhaps matches TRBD2 (6 bases). The germline V and J ends were trimmed by 5 bases and 4 bases, with 15 bases remaining between them. Germline values: CDR1 SGHVS, CDR2 FNYEAQ. This CDR3 contains 14 residues. CDR3 amino acids: CASSPFWGVYEQYF. CDR3 in DNA: TGTGCCAGCAGCCCCTTTTGGGGGGTTTACGAGCAGTACTTC.

The V gene is TRBV4-1, the J gene TRBJ2-3, with TRBD2 matching over 9 bases. The CDR3 is 19 amino acids. The V gene end was trimmed by 0 bases and the J gene end by 3 bases; junction bases not matched to a gene: 13. Germline CDR1 reads MGHRA; CDR2 reads YSYEKL. CDR3 coding DNA: TGCGCCAGCAGCCAAGATCACGGCGGCGGCGGGAGGGATACAGATACGCAGTATTTT. Translation: CASSQDHGGGGRDTDTQYF.

V gene TRBV30 combines with J gene TRBJ1-3; D unresolved. Germline-derived CDR1 and CDR2 are GTSNPN and SVGIG (reference sequence). V lost 3 bases to trimming and J lost 0 bases, with 9 bases between them. The CDR3 is made up of 14 amino acids. CDR3 loop: CAWSPGGSGNTIYF. CDR3 nucleotide sequence: TGTGCCTGGAGCCCCGGTGGCTCTGGAAACACCATATATTTT.

The chain employs TRBV10-1 and TRBJ1-1, with D maybe TRBD1 (5 bases). Trimming took 4 bases from V and 2 from J, leaving 8 bases between them. The germline gives CDR1 WNHNN, CDR2 SYGVQD (reference sequence). The CDR3 runs 13 residues. CDR3 sequence (DNA): TGCGCCAGCAGTGCGGGGGATAACACTGAAGCTTTCTTT. It codes for CASSAGDNTEAFF.

The genes are TRBV10-3 and TRBJ1-5; D is uncertain. Deletions cut 2 bases from V and 3 bases from J, with 5 bases between. Germline V CDR1 and CDR2: ENHRY, SYGVKD. The CDR3 contains 13 residues. The CDR3 nucleotides read TGTGCCATCAGTGAGGAGAACAATCAGCCCCAGCATTTT. As protein: CAISEENNQPQHF.

A word on this clone: This is likely an artifact of a read error, given a far larger clone one base away. Other DNA sequences in this specimen translate into the identical CDR3. This rearrangement joins TRBV25-1 to TRBJ2-1, with unresolved D. This CDR3 has 13 amino acids. V gave up 1 base and J gave up 10 bases, with 11 bases separating them. The germline V gene has CDR1 MGHDK and CDR2 SYGVNS. In nucleotides, the CDR3 is TGTGCCAGCAGTGAATTCAGAGTGAGGGAGCAGTTCTTC. Translation gives CASSEFRVREQFF. Variable domain in full (rest from reference TRBV25-1 and TRBJ2-1): EADIYQTPRYLVIGTGKKITLECSQTMGHDKMYWYQQDPGMELHLIHYSYGVNSTEKGDLSSESTVSRIRTEHFPLTLESARPSHTSQYLCASSEFRVREQFFGPGTRLTVL.

The V call is TRBV2, the J call TRBJ2-5; 7 bases match TRBD1. The germline V gene encodes CDR1 SNHLY and CDR2 FYNNEI. V shed 7 bases, J shed 1 base, and the junction held 12 bases outside the gene matches. This CDR3 region has 16 residues. The CDR3 sequence is CASKKVARGIQETQYF. The CDR3 DNA is TGTGCCAGCAAGAAGGTCGCCAGGGGGATCCAAGAGACCCAGTACTTC.

The rearrangement joins TRBV2 to TRBJ2-7; no definite D call. Germline loops: CDR1 SNHLY, CDR2 FYNNEI. This CDR3 has 11 residues. Trimming removed 4 bases from V and 6 bases from J, with 7 bases in between. DNA for the CDR3: TGTGCCAGCAGTGTAATAGTCGAGCAGTACTTC. It specifies CASSVIVEQYF.

The genes are TRBV9 and TRBJ1-4, with 8 bases that match TRBD1. V was pared by 3 bases and J by 4 bases, with 5 bases of the junction left unmatched. CDR1 is SGDLS and CDR2 is YYNGEE in the germline V gene. The CDR3 extends over 15 amino acids. The CDR3 spells CASSASTGVNEKLFF. In nucleotides, the CDR3 is TGTGCCAGCAGCGCCTCGACAGGGGTTAATGAAAAACTGTTTTTT.

The chain combines TRBV5-6 with TRBJ1-2; 12 bases line up with TRBD1. The CDR3 loop spans 16 amino acids. Looked up from germline, CDR1 is SGHDT and CDR2 is YYEEEE. After removal of 1 base from V and 5 bases from J, the junction contained 6 bases not matched to a gene. CDR3 protein: CASSLPGTGGHYGYTF. CDR3 bases: TGTGCCAGCAGCTTGCCAGGGACAGGGGGCCATTATGGCTACACCTTC. The whole variable domain, remainder taken from reference TRBV5-6 and TRBJ1-2, is DAGVTQSPTHLIKTRGQQVTLRCSPKSGHDTVSWYQQALGQGPQFIFQYYEEEERQRGNFPDRFSGHQFPNYSSELNVNALLLGDSALYLCASSLPGTGGHYGYTFGSGTRLTVV.

This clone was detected only a few times. J is TRBJ1-1 and V is TRBV18; D is uncertain. Deletions cut 1 base from V and 6 bases from J, with 6 bases between. The CDR3 runs to 12 residues. Germline-derived CDR1 and CDR2 are KGHSH and LQKENI. In DNA, the CDR3 is TGTGCCAGCTCACCACGGGAGTCTGAAGCTTTCTTT. Protein: CASSPRESEAFF.

V usage is TRBV4-2 and J usage is TRBJ1-2, with TRBD1 matching over 9 bases. Germline CDR1 reads LGHNA; CDR2 reads YNFKEQ. Trimming cost V 3 bases and J 3 bases; bases outside gene matches: 8. This CDR3 region has 16 residues. The DNA of the CDR3 is TGTGCCAGCAGCCAGTCCGGGACAGGGCTCGACTATGGCTACACCTTC. Its protein product is CASSQSGTGLDYGYTF.

In this sample, this clone turned up once. The chain has TRBV4-1 and TRBJ2-7; 10 positions match TRBD1. Looked up from germline, CDR1 is MGHRA and CDR2 is YSYEKL. Trimming removed 3 bases from V and 1 base from J; junction bases left unmatched: 3. CDR3 length equals 15 residues. The CDR3 DNA reads TGCGCCAGCAGCCAGGGGACAGGGGCATCCTACGAGCAGTACTTC. Protein: CASSQGTGASYEQYF.

The rearrangement links TRBV10-3 to TRBJ2-1; 7 positions agree with TRBD2. V gave up 3 bases and J gave up 10 bases; unmatched junction bases: 15. The V gene's germline CDR1 is ENHRY and CDR2 SYGVKD. This CDR3 has 16 amino acids. This chain's CDR3 is CAISDGVGRELGEQFF. The CDR3 bases are TGTGCCATCAGTGACGGGGTTGGGCGGGAGCTGGGGGAGCAGTTCTTC.

In nucleotides, the CDR3 is TGCGCCAGCAGCTTCGGAGTAGCGGGGTACAATGAGCAGTTCTTC. Translating gives CASSFGVAGYNEQFF. This chain links TRBV5-1 with TRBJ2-1; 8 bases agree with TRBD2. CDR1 is SGHRS, CDR2 YFSETQ, per germline. V lost 2 bases to trimming and J lost 4 bases; unmatched junction nucleotides: 5. The length of the CDR3 is 15 residues.

This clone was counted only a few times. The gene calls are TRBV15 and TRBJ1-4, with TRBD1 identical over 10 bases. With 5 bases clipped from V and 7 bases from J, the junction kept 7 bases outside the gene matches. The CDR3 contains 15 residues. The germline V gene has CDR1 LNHNV and CDR2 YYDKDF (reference sequence). The CDR3 here is CATSARQGAGEKLFF. The CDR3 nucleotides read TGTGCCACCAGCGCAAGACAGGGGGCCGGTGAAAAACTGTTTTTT.

The V and J genes are TRBV7-9 and TRBJ1-1, with 7 bases identical to TRBD1. The V gene's germline CDR1 is SEHNR and CDR2 FQNEAQ (reference sequence). The CDR3 is made up of 12 amino acids. J lost 5 bases, V lost 10 bases, and 7 bases had no gene match. CDR3 nucleotides: TGTGCCACCCAGGGACAGCGAACTGAAGCTTTCTTT. Protein sequence: CATQGQRTEAFF.

The chain combines TRBV12-5 with TRBJ2-7; 12 bases line up with TRBD2. The CDR3 totals 17 residues. The ends lost 4 bases at V and 5 bases at J; junction bases unmatched: 12. From germline, CDR1 is LGHNT and CDR2 FRNRAP. CDR3 protein: CASGSPPRLAGDHEQYF. The CDR3 DNA reads TGTGCTAGTGGTTCCCCCCCCCGACTAGCGGGAGACCACGAGCAGTACTTC. Full variable domain (outside the CDR3, taken from reference TRBV12-5 and TRBJ2-7): DARVTQTPRHKVTEMGQEVTMRCQPILGHNTVFWYRQTMMQGLELLAYFRNRAPLDDSGMPKDRFSAEMPDATLATLKIQPSEPRDSAVYFCASGSPPRLAGDHEQYFGPGTRLTVT.

This clone occurred a few times. This sequence joins TRBV6-1 and TRBJ2-3; TRBD1 might be the D (6 bases). V lost 6 bases, J lost 4 bases, and 14 bases lay in between. Germline V lookup: CDR1 MNHNS, CDR2 SASEGT. The CDR3 covers 14 residues. The CDR3 DNA sequence: TGTGCCAGCAGCAAGCAAGGGGGACCAGATACGCAGTATTTT. Encoded protein: CASSKQGGPDTQYF.